This TCR beta chain was sequenced for a study of T cells in Graves' hyperthyroidism and ophthalmopathy. Points from the study as a whole: Most clonotypes expanded in thyroid above 0.001 were likewise present in blood.

RNA transcripts were the template for amplifying TCR beta CDR3 regions. The TCR CDR3 was amplified in a first-round RT-PCR using the HTBI primer set. TCRdb analysed the multiplex PCR reads with MiXCR anew, one entry per CDR3 protein. The sample carries 350,000 to 500,000 distinct CDR3 sequences, approximately 13% recorded once. V gave up 3 bases and J gave up 0 bases; unmatched junction bases: 5. The CDR3 sequence is 17 residues long. As regards this clonotype: Antigen specificity is unknown.

Input material: blood. The TCR was taken from a woman younger than 35 with Graves' hyperthyroidism. This chain uses TRBV12-3 or TRBV12-4 with TRBJ1-3; 10 bases match TRBD1. CDR3 in DNA: TGTGCCAGCAGTTTTCGGGACAGGGGACACTCTGGAAACACCATATATTTT. It yields the protein CASSFRDRGHSGNTIYF.